This is a list of T cell receptor beta chains from one sample in a study of post-analysis software for immune sequencing data. TCRdb redid the calling of the PCR reads with MiXCR, one entry per CDR3 protein. Of a few hundred thousand distinct CDR3 sequences listed, less than 40% are singletons. Source material: blood. All receptors derive from a girl between 5 and 17 years old with multiple sclerosis. Both conserved end residues are part of each CDR3. D genes are given only for firm matches. The size of a clone is reported for some rows only, either as once, few or many, or as a class for expanded clones.

TRBV12-5	.	TRBJ1-6	many	TGTGCTACCCTCGGGGGAAGGCTGAGTTCACCCCTCCACTTT	CATLGGRLSSPLHF
TRBV27	.	TRBJ2-3	few	TGTGCCAGCAGTTTATTTCCACCCAGACACAACTTTCGAGATACGCAGTATTTT	CASSLFPPRHNFRDTQYF
TRBV4-1	.	TRBJ2-7	many	TGCGCCAGCAGCCAAGACACCAATTTTGCCTACGAGCAGTACTTC	CASSQDTNFAYEQYF
TRBV12-3/TRBV12-4	.	TRBJ2-3	.	TGTGCCAGCAGTCCGTCCGGGGGGCGCACGCAGTATTTT	CASSPSGGRTQYF
TRBV3-1	TRBD2	TRBJ2-5	.	TGTGCCAGCAGCCAAGGCCTAGCGGGGAACTCCTACAATGAGCAGTACTTC	CASSQGLAGNSYNEQYF
TRBV6-6	TRBD1	TRBJ1-2	.	TGTGCCAGCAGTTACTTTCGACAGGGCCCTTATGGCTACACCTTC	CASSYFRQGPYGYTF
TRBV24-1	TRBD1	TRBJ1-2	.	TGTGCCACCAGTGATGGGGACAGCAGAAGCTATGGCTACACCTTC	CATSDGDSRSYGYTF
TRBV3-1	.	TRBJ2-3	many	TGTGCCAGCAGCCAAGGGACAATCATACGAGATACGCAGTATTTT	CASSQGTIIRDTQYF
TRBV29-1	.	TRBJ2-5	.	TGCAGCGTTTCCGGGACACCGAGGGAGACCCAGTACTTC	CSVSGTPRETQYF
TRBV7-9	.	TRBJ2-7	.	TGTGCCAGCAGCTACCGGACGGGGACCTCCTACGAGCAGTACTTC	CASSYRTGTSYEQYF
TRBV12-3/TRBV12-4	.	TRBJ2-3	.	TGTGCCAGCAGTTTAGGGCCTCTTTTGGTCACAGATACGCAGTATTTT	CASSLGPLLVTDTQYF
TRBV20-1	TRBD1	TRBJ1-1	few	TGCAGTGCTAGAGATCCCCTACAGGGGGCGACCAACACTGAAGCTTTCTTT	CSARDPLQGATNTEAFF
TRBV20-1	TRBD2	TRBJ2-1	many	TGCAGTGCTAGTTTGGGACTAGCGGGAGACTACAATGAGCAGTTCTTC	CSASLGLAGDYNEQFF
TRBV7-9	TRBD2	TRBJ2-1	.	TGTGCCAGCAGCAAGGGTGCAGGCGGGGGGGAAAAGGAGCAGTTCTTC	CASSKGAGGGEKEQFF
TRBV20-1	TRBD2	TRBJ2-1	.	TGCAGTGCTAGAGATCAAGGGCTAGCGGACGGGTACAATGAGCAGTTCTTC	CSARDQGLADGYNEQFF
TRBV5-6	.	TRBJ2-5	many	TGTGCCAGCAGCTTGTCAGGACAAGGACATGAAGAGACCCAGTACTTC	CASSLSGQGHEETQYF
TRBV5-5	.	TRBJ2-1	many	TGTGCCAGCAGCTTGGGGGGTTCCAGGCCTCGGCTTAACAATGAGCAGTTCTTC	CASSLGGSRPRLNNEQFF
TRBV28	.	TRBJ2-7	.	TGTGCCAGCAGTCTCCCCCGGGGTTCCCCTTCCTACGAGCAGTACTTC	CASSLPRGSPSYEQYF
TRBV12-3/TRBV12-4	.	TRBJ2-4	many	TGTGCCAGCAGCTCCGACCCGAACGGCATTCAGTACTTC	CASSSDPNGIQYF
TRBV5-1	.	TRBJ2-1	many	TGCGCCAGCAGTCCCCTAGAAGGATACAATGAGCAGTTCTTC	CASSPLEGYNEQFF
TRBV7-8	.	TRBJ1-2	.	TGTGCCACCTATGAGGGTGTAGCTAACTATGGCTACACCTTC	CATYEGVANYGYTF
TRBV20-1	.	TRBJ2-4	.	TGCAGTGCTACGGACAGTATCGGGAACATTCAGTACTTC	CSATDSIGNIQYF
TRBV7-2	.	TRBJ2-1	many	TGTGCCAGCAGCTTACCCGGATCCTACAATGAGCAGTTCTTC	CASSLPGSYNEQFF
TRBV6-2/TRBV6-3	.	TRBJ2-1	many	TGTGCCAGCAGTCAGGGACGGATGTTGGGTGAGCAGTTCTTC	CASSQGRMLGEQFF
TRBV6-2/TRBV6-3	TRBD1	TRBJ1-1	many	TGTGCCAGCATGCTAGGGGGCCGGACTGAAGCTTTCTTT	CASMLGGRTEAFF
TRBV4-2	TRBD2	TRBJ2-3	once	TGTGCCAGCAGCAACCCTAGCGGGGGGGCCGCAGATACGCAGTATTTT	CASSNPSGGAADTQYF
TRBV4-1	.	TRBJ2-2	few	TGCGCCAGCAGCCAAGAAGATGGTCACGGGGAGCTGTTTTTT	CASSQEDGHGELFF
TRBV6-1	TRBD2	TRBJ2-6	.	TGTGCCAGCAGGAAATCGGGACTAGCAGACAGCTCTGGGGCCAACGCCCTGACTTTC	CASRKSGLADSSGANALTF
TRBV20-1	TRBD2	TRBJ2-1	.	TGCAGTGCTAGTTGGTCTAGGGGCGGGGGGAATGGGAATGAGCAGTTCTTC	CSASWSRGGGNGNEQFF
TRBV4-2	.	TRBJ1-2	.	TGTGCCAGCAGCCAAGATAGGGGACCTAACTATGGCTACACCTTC	CASSQDRGPNYGYTF
TRBV7-9	TRBD2	TRBJ2-1	many	TGTGCCAGCAGCCGGACTAGCGGGATGGGGGATGAGCAGTTCTTC	CASSRTSGMGDEQFF
TRBV28	TRBD1	TRBJ1-2	many	TGTGCCAGCAGTCCCTGGCGAGGGCAGGGGGCGCGGGGCTACACCTTC	CASSPWRGQGARGYTF
TRBV5-1	TRBD2	TRBJ2-7	.	TGCGCCAGCAGCTTGTCACTAGCGGGAGAGAACGAGCAGTACTTC	CASSLSLAGENEQYF
TRBV7-6	.	TRBJ2-7	.	TGTGCCAGCAGCTTAGCTCAGGTAGCCTACGAGCAGTACTTC	CASSLAQVAYEQYF
TRBV6-6	.	TRBJ2-1	.	TGTGCCAGCAGCGGTCGGGACATATCTTTGCACGAGCAGTTCTTC	CASSGRDISLHEQFF
TRBV2	TRBD2	TRBJ2-1	.	TGTGCCCGCGCGTTAAGCGGGAGGTCGGATGAGCAGTTCTTC	CARALSGRSDEQFF
TRBV5-1	.	TRBJ2-5	.	TGCGCCAGCAGCCCCGGACAGATACAAGAGACCCAGTACTTC	CASSPGQIQETQYF
TRBV2	.	TRBJ1-1	.	TGTGTCACCACCGGGGGGGTGAACACTGAAGCTTTCTTT	CVTTGGVNTEAFF
TRBV6-1	.	TRBJ1-2	many	TGTGCCAGCAGTGAAGGGGAGGGGGTCTATGGCTACACCTTC	CASSEGEGVYGYTF
TRBV28	.	TRBJ2-4	.	TGTGCCAGCAGTTTCCCGGCACGAGTCGCGGCCAAAAACATTCAGTACTTC	CASSFPARVAAKNIQYF
TRBV29-1	.	TRBJ1-4	few	TGCAGCGTTGAAGACCCGTCCATGGCCGGCCCAGAACTGTTTTTT	CSVEDPSMAGPELFF
TRBV29-1	.	TRBJ1-5	many	TGCAGCGTTGTGTCTTTCCCGGGAAGCAATCAGCCCCAGCATTTT	CSVVSFPGSNQPQHF
TRBV29-1	TRBD1	TRBJ2-1	.	TGCAGCGTTGATTTGGGACAGGGGGGGAAGAATGAGCAGTTCTTC	CSVDLGQGGKNEQFF
TRBV28	.	TRBJ1-1	many	TGTGCCAGCAGCCTACTCGTACAGCTCCCGAACACTGAAGCTTTCTTT	CASSLLVQLPNTEAFF
TRBV7-3	TRBD2	TRBJ2-3	many	TGTGCCAGCAGCTTGGGCTCTAGCGGGAGGAACTTTGGCACAGATACGCAGTATTTT	CASSLGSSGRNFGTDTQYF
TRBV6-4	TRBD1	TRBJ1-1	.	TGTGCCAGCAGTCGGACAGGGATGAACACTGAAGCTTTCTTT	CASSRTGMNTEAFF
TRBV10-3	.	TRBJ1-5	many	TGTGCCACAACGGGCGAAGGGCGCAATCAGCCCCAGCATTTT	CATTGEGRNQPQHF
TRBV20-1	TRBD2	TRBJ2-5	many	TGCAGTGCTGGGGCGGGGACTAGGCAAGAGACCCAGTACTTC	CSAGAGTRQETQYF
TRBV29-1	TRBD2	TRBJ2-3	many	TGCAGCGTTGATGGGACTAGGGGCACAGATACGCAGTATTTT	CSVDGTRGTDTQYF
TRBV20-1	.	TRBJ2-3	many	TGCAGTGCTAGGTTGGCGGGGAGAGGGGATACGCAGTATTTT	CSARLAGRGDTQYF
TRBV20-1	.	TRBJ2-5	.	TGCAGTGCTAGAGATCCCAGGCTGCAAGAGACCCAGTACTTC	CSARDPRLQETQYF
TRBV6-5	.	TRBJ2-1	many	TGTGCCAGCAGTTACGGAACAGTCCCGTTGTACAATGAGCAGTTCTTC	CASSYGTVPLYNEQFF
TRBV5-1	TRBD2	TRBJ2-5	.	TGCGCCAGCAGCTTGGGCCTAGCGGAGGAGAAGCAGTACTTC	CASSLGLAEEKQYF
TRBV27	.	TRBJ2-7	.	TGTGCCAGCAGTTTCGCCGGGGTGAGCCGCTATGAGCAGTACTTC	CASSFAGVSRYEQYF